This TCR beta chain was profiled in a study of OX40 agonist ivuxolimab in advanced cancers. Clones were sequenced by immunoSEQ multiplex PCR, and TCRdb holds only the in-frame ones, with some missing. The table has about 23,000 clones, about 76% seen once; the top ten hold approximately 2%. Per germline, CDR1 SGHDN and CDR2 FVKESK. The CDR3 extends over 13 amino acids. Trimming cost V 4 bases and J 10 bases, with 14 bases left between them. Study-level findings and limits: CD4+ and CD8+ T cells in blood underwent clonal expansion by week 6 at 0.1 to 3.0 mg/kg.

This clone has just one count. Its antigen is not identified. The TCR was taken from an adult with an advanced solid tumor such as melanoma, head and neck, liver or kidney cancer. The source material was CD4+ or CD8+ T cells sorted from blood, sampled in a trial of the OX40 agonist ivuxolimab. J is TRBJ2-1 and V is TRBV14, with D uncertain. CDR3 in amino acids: CASSRSSRPEQFF. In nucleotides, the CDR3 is TGTGCCAGCAGCCGTTCCTCCCGCCCAGAGCAGTTCTTC. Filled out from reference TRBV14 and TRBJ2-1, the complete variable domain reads EAGVTQFPSHSVIEKGQTVTLRCDPISGHDNLYWYRRVMGKEIKFLLHFVKESKQDESGMPNNRFLAERTGGTYSTLKVQPAELEDSGVYFCASSRSSRPEQFFGPGTRLTVL.